Below, 5 T cell receptor beta chains from the same sample are listed, as sequenced in a study of vaccination and CD4 T cells after COVID-19 (dated by TCRdb to 2021 to 2024). This specimen's treatment or condition label, interpreted: roughly 11-day PBMC culture with coronavirus spike peptide pools or control peptides (ViraFEST assay). Library preparation used PCR. Sequenced on an Illumina iSeq 100. TCR sequencing of DNA from cultured CD4+ T cells used the Oncomine TCR Beta short-read assay at the Johns Hopkins FTIC core. TCRdb trimmed public reads at Q25 via fastp, called clones via MiXCR and kept in-frame beta chains. Each record represents a unique CDR3 protein, reported with the most common genes and DNA among its rows. This sample gives over 11,000 distinct CDR3 sequences in total; 43% of them show up just once. The ten largest clones take up roughly a sixth of the sample. No antigen has been identified for these receptors.

The specimen sequenced was cultured CD4+ T cells from blood. These receptors originate from a human donor with COVID-19.

V gene TRBV28 combines with J gene TRBJ1-2; D remains ambiguous. The CDR3 runs to 14 residues. V shed 11 bases and J shed 7 bases, with 23 bases lying between them. Germline V gives CDR1 MDHEN, CDR2 SYDVKM. The CDR3 DNA sequence: TGTGCCGCCAGCGACTGGGCCGAGGGCGGTGGCTACACCTTC. Translated, it gives CAASDWAEGGGYTF.

In DNA form, the CDR3 reads TGCAGCGTTTCCCTACAGCAAAACTATGGCTACACCTTC. Its translation: CSVSLQQNYGYTF. The rearrangement uses TRBV29-1 and TRBJ1-2; D unclear. Trimming pared 5 bases from V and 2 bases from J, leaving 12 bases between. CDR1 and CDR2 (germline): SQVTM, ANQGSEA. This CDR3 is built from 13 residues.

The V gene is TRBV5-5, the J gene TRBJ2-7; a possible D gene is TRBD1 (6 bases). The length of the CDR3 is 16 residues. V gave up 4 bases and J gave up 1 base, with 18 bases separating them. Per germline, CDR1 SGHKS and CDR2 YYEKEE (reference sequence). This CDR3 reads CASSIDQGTRSYEQYF. The CDR3 bases are TGTGCCAGCAGCATCGATCAGGGGACCCGATCCTACGAGCAGTACTTC.

The table lists this clonotype with a count of one. The chain couples TRBV6-1 to TRBJ1-1; maybe TRBD1 (5 bases). The V and J ends lost 2 bases and 1 base respectively, with 14 bases between them. Germline V gene data show CDR1 as MNHNS and CDR2 as SASEGT. CDR3 size: 16 residues. The CDR3 DNA is TGTGCCAGCAGTGAAACGTATGGGACCTGGAACACTGAAGCTTTCTTT. Protein: CASSETYGTWNTEAFF.

The chain uses TRBV15 and TRBJ1-5; no clear D gene. Germline lookup yields CDR1 LNHNV and CDR2 YYDKDF (reference sequence). This CDR3 comprises 16 residues. V gave up 0 bases and J gave up 3 bases, with 12 bases separating them. The CDR3 nucleotides are TGTGCCACCAGCAGAGATCTCGGGCAGCCCAATCAGCCCCAGCATTTT. Translated: CATSRDLGQPNQPQHF.